This note documents a single T cell receptor beta chain sequence. Antigen: not known. At one of its ends the junction is not consistent with the germline gene, which may arise from a read error. Germline CDR1 is MGHRA and CDR2 is YSYEKL. This CDR3 is 20 amino acids long. The data belong to a study of T cell repertoires in cytomegalovirus infection. Study-level background: Signatures in public TCR beta sequences pointed to both CMV infection and matching HLA type.

TCRdb recomputed calls from the reads with MiXCR, one row per CDR3 protein. The sample lists 650,000 to 900,000 distinct CDR3 sequences; approximately 32% were seen once. The clonotype comes from a human donor in good health (CMV status not recorded). Some clones in this sample may be carry-over from other donors' samples. Sequenced material: cultured CD8+ T cells from PBMCs, taken from culture after CMV antigen stimulation. The chain joins TRBV4-1 to TRBJ2-5; 12 bases map to TRBD2. The CDR3 coding sequence is TGTGCCAGCAGCCAAGATCCCCCGGCTAGCGGGGGGGGAATGGGAGAGACCCAGTACTTC. It yields the protein CASSQDPPASGGGMGETQYF.